This T cell receptor (beta chain) was profiled in a study of blood T cell repertoires in COVID-19. Methods used by the authors: Nucleated cell number was recorded as an estimate derived from reference gene primer amplification. Generated by immunoSEQ multiplex PCR, the TCRdb table keeps only in-frame clones and is missing some. That table gives V, J and clone size, and the DNA gave D and trimming. The sample comprises about 400,000 clones, around 90% of which are singletons, and roughly 1.2% rests with the top ten. V lost 2 bases and J lost 0, with 4 bases in between. The CDR3 loop spans 13 amino acids. Germline V CDR1 and CDR2: SEHNR, FQNEAQ (reference sequence).

The sequenced sample was peripheral blood. The chain combines TRBV7-9 with TRBJ1-2; no definite D call. This clonotype originated in a man aged 35 to 55 with acute or convalescent COVID-19. The CDR3 here is CASSLRANYGYTF. CDR3 sequence (DNA): TGTGCCAGCAGCTTACGGGCTAACTATGGCTACACCTTC.